This TCR beta chain was observed in a study of blood T cell repertoires in COVID-19 (dated by TCRdb to between 2020 and 2021). Turning to the overall study: Samples from collaborators originated in the United States, Italy and Spain and spanned both the acute and convalescent phases of COVID-19. The material from the prospective study consisted of cDNA or gDNA derived from T cells, B-cell-depleted T cells, or PBMCs. Subjects who had been exposed to COVID-19, were actively infected with it, or had recovered from it provided the deeply sampled blood TCRbeta repertoires that made up the dataset. The repertoires were released in a freely available public database intended as a resource for research on the immune response to SARS-CoV-2. Samples were obtained from the ongoing ImmuneRACE study (first 160 participants) and from 1,000 to 1,500 subjects provided by 6 global collaborators. A de-identified subject ID, COVID-19 status, age in years and sex were almost always included in the sample metadata. Where available, HLA class I and class II types were obtained from metadata supplied by the sample provider rather than from assay-based typing.

The study at large found these results: The quantity of clinical and demographic metadata differed by source and by participant and was supplied without curation.

Whole blood was collected in K2EDTA tubes by collaborating institutions according to the institutions' own protocols. For TCRbeta analysis, collaborators shipped samples in one of three forms: frozen whole blood, isolated PBMCs, or DNA extracted from either of those sample types. Points on this clone: No cognate antigen has been identified for it. Per-base quality was not reported, and no clone a single base away is much larger than it.

TCRbeta CDR3 regions were amplified from genomic DNA using the immunoSEQ Assay, a bias-controlled multiplex PCR. For the original study's pipeline: The number of nucleated cells in each sample was estimated from the amplification of reference gene primers within the assay. Sequence reads were collapsed and filtered to measure the absolute abundance of every unique TCRbeta CDR3 rearrangement. Productive Simpson clonality was computed per sample as the square root of Simpson's diversity index over productive rearrangements. What TCRdb holds here is the immuneACCESS table cut down to in-frame rearrangements. Part of the clones is not present; checked against another copy, under half of the missing clones reflect an unresolved V gene, and the others are unexplained. D and trimming were read from the DNA, whereas the V and J calls and clone size are those reported in that table. Across this sample there are 150,000 to 160,000 clones, with approximately 90% seen only once. Around 2.5% of the sample comes from the top ten.

Taken from cysteine to phenylalanine, the CDR3 has 16 residues. Left in the record is the CDR3 DNA by itself, 48 bases read in frame from the first base. The germline V end is reduced by 0 bases and the J end by 5 bases; junction bases left unmatched: 8. Looking up the germline V gene yields CDR1 ENHRY and CDR2 SYGVKD. The TCR sequence derives from a woman in her seventies with acute or convalescent COVID-19. Sequencing was performed on peripheral blood. The chain joins TRBV10-3 to TRBJ2-5; 8 nucleotides in the junction match TRBD2. The DNA is TGTGCCATCAGTGAGTCGGAGGCCTTAGCGGGGGAGACCCAGTACTTC. This translates into CAISESEALAGETQYF.